The entry that follows covers one T cell receptor (beta chain) sequence. Antigen: not known. TCRdb passed the RT-PCR reads through MiXCR, listing each CDR3 protein once. The profile shows under 800,000 distinct CDR3 sequences, over 11% of them singletons. The record originates from a study of response to subunit inactivated influenza vaccine. The V segment lost 5 bases and the J segment 2 bases; nucleotides outside the gene matches: 7. There are 16 residues in the CDR3. In germline, CDR1 is SGHVS, CDR2 FQNEAQ. Broader study findings: The authors offered the suggestion that each seasonal influenza vaccination recruits few new T cells.

The sample was PBMCs from blood, taken 14 to 15 days before vaccination. The chain recombines TRBV7-8 with TRBJ2-3; TRBD2 matches 10 bases. The TCR sequence derives from a man aged 50 or older who received an inactivated influenza vaccine. The CDR3 DNA sequence: TGTGCCAGCAGCGCTAGCGGGAGCAGGCACACAGATACGCAGTATTTT. It codes for CASSASGSRHTDTQYF.